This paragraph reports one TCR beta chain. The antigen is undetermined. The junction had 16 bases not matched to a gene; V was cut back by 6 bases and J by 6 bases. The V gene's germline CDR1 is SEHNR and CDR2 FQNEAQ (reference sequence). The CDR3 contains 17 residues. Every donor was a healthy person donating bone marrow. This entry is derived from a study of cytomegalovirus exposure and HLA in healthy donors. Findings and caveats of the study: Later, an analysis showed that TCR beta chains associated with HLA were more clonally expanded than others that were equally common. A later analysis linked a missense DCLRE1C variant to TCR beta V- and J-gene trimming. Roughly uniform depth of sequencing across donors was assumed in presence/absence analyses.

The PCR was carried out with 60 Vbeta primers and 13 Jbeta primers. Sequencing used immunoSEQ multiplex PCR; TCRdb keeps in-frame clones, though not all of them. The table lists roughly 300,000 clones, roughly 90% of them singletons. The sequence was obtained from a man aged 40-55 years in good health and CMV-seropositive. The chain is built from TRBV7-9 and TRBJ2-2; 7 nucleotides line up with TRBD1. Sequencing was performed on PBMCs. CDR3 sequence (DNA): TGTGCCAGCAGACTTGGCCACAGGGGACAAGTGGCCGGGGAGCTGTTTTTT. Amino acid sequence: CASRLGHRGQVAGELFF.